This TCR beta chain was sequenced in a study of T cells of healthy individuals. V gave up 1 base and J gave up 7 bases; unmatched junction bases: 5. The V gene's germline CDR1 is SGHTA and CDR2 FQGNSA. This CDR3 has 15 residues. TCRdb passed the 5' RACE reads through MiXCR, listing each CDR3 protein once. The profile covers over 95,000 distinct CDR3 sequences, with 17% appearing a single time and 6.2% taken by the ten largest. V is TRBV7-2 and J is TRBJ2-1; 9 nucleotides agree with TRBD2. The receptor was derived from a human donor in good health. The DNA of the CDR3 is TGTGCCAGCAGCTTAGTGGGACTAGCAGGGAATGAGCAGTTCTTC. Its protein is CASSLVGLAGNEQFF. The entire variable domain, with the rest obtained from reference TRBV7-2 and TRBJ2-1, is as follows: GAGVSQSPSNKVTEKGKDVELRCDPISGHTALYWYRQSLGQGLEFLIYFQGNSAPDKSGLPSDRFSAERTGGSVSTLTIQRTQQEDSAVYLCASSLVGLAGNEQFFGPGTRLTVL.